The present TCR beta chain was sequenced within a study of T cell changes during pregnancy in multiple sclerosis. Looked up from germline, CDR1 is SNHLY and CDR2 is FYNNEI. The V segment lost 6 bases and the J segment 6 bases; nucleotides outside the gene matches: 5. CDR3 length equals 13 residues. Profiled with immunoSEQ multiplex PCR; TCRdb holds only in-frame clones, not every one. The sample has roughly 93,000 clones; around 93% are singletons. The TCR was taken from a female donor in good health, enrolled as a control in a pregnancy study. V gene TRBV2 combines with J gene TRBJ2-1; TRBD2 matches at 7 bases. Source: peripheral blood, taken in the first trimester of pregnancy. The CDR3 region is CASSERDRNEQFF. The CDR3 DNA is TGTGCCAGCAGCGAGCGGGACCGCAATGAGCAGTTCTTC.